This T cell receptor (beta chain) came from a study of T cells in Graves' hyperthyroidism and ophthalmopathy. Background on the study: Upon initial diagnosis and before any treatment, peripheral blood was collected.

Germline lookup yields CDR1 SNHLY and CDR2 FYNNEI. The CDR3 is made up of 12 amino acids. Trimming removed 7 bases at V and 4 bases at J, with 11 bases between. Amplification of TCR beta CDR3 regions used RNA as the template. A set of HTBI primers served as the primers for a first-round RT-PCR of the TCR CDR3. TCRdb called the multiplex PCR reads again in MiXCR, with one record for every CDR3 protein. The sample has a few hundred thousand distinct CDR3 sequences; 14% to 15% are singletons. Ten or more counts support this clonotype. Aged 18 to 65, the patients had hyperthyroidism that was newly diagnosed and had lasted under 2 months.

The sequence came from a woman aged 25 to 39 with Graves' hyperthyroidism. The sample taken for sequencing was blood. The chain is built from TRBV2 and TRBJ2-7; the D is unclear. CDR3 loop: CASTQNFYEQYF. CDR3 nucleotides: TGTGCCAGCACGCAGAATTTTTACGAGCAGTACTTC.